This T cell receptor beta chain was retrieved from a study of shared clonotypes between healthy human individuals. This CDR3 has 15 residues. The germline V gene has CDR1 SGDLS and CDR2 YYNGEE. With 0 bases removed from V and 3 bases from J, the gap between germline ends came to 13 bases. In the authors' workflow: In the immunoSEQ data, sequences were junction-only and lacked quality scores, so filtering differed. Sequencing was performed with immunoSEQ multiplex PCR; in TCRdb, only in-frame clones are kept and a portion is missing. The V and J calls and the clone size are those of that table, but D and trimming were determined from the DNA. Of around 2,000,000 clones in the sample, 90% to 95% are singletons; the top ten hold more than 1.5%. Cells designated naive CD8 were CD45RO-negative and were positively selected for CCR7, with terminally differentiated effector memory CD45RA+ cells excluded.

This clone was recorded once. The rearrangement joins TRBV9 to TRBJ2-7; D might be TRBD2 (6 bases). Material: naive CD8+ T cells from PBMCs. This TCR was sampled from a man aged 18 to 30 in good health. Some clones in this sample may be carry-over from other donors' samples. The chain's CDR3 is CASSVVGGENYEQYF. As DNA, the CDR3 is TGTGCCAGCAGCGTAGTTGGAGGGGAGAACTACGAGCAGTACTTC. Full variable domain (outside the CDR3, taken from reference TRBV9 and TRBJ2-7): DSGVTQTPKHLITATGQRVTLRCSPRSGDLSVYWYQQSLDQGLQFLIQYYNGEERAKGNILERFSAQQFPDLHSELNLSSLELGDSALYFCASSVVGGENYEQYFGPGTRLTVT.